The rows below give T cell receptor beta chains drawn from one sample of a study of PD-1 blockade in classical Hodgkin lymphoma. Produced via immunoSEQ multiplex PCR; TCRdb's table is partial and in-frame only. The sample has 25,000 or so clones, over 65% seen once. Material: CD4+ T cells from blood, obtained at baseline. The receptors were gathered from a human donor with classical Hodgkin lymphoma. Both conserved end residues are part of each CDR3. D genes are given only for firm matches. Size values are once, few and many counts, or a class for expanded clones, and some rows have none.

D | J | size | V | CDR3 | DNA
. | TRBJ2-5 | . | TRBV7-2 | CASSPTINRAGETQYF | TGTGCCAGCAGCCCCACCATAAACAGGGCGGGGGAGACCCAGTACTTC
. | TRBJ1-4 | . | TRBV7-2 | CASSPPNRNEKLFF | TGTGCCAGCAGCCCCCCGAACAGGAATGAAAAACTGTTTTTT
. | TRBJ1-1 | . | TRBV7-2 | CASSLGEGTEAFF | TGTGCCAGCAGCTTAGGTGAGGGCACTGAAGCTTTCTTT
TRBD1 | TRBJ1-1 | . | TRBV5-1 | CASSLLTGVAEAFF | TGCGCCAGCAGCTTGCTTACAGGGGTCGCAGAAGCTTTCTTT
. | TRBJ2-7 | . | TRBV9 | CASSVGVGFGAIYEQYF | TGTGCCAGCAGCGTAGGAGTGGGTTTCGGGGCCATCTACGAGCAGTACTTC
. | TRBJ1-6 | . | TRBV14 | CASSQDRDGTFYSPLHF | TGTGCCAGCAGCCAAGATAGGGACGGGACGTTCTATTCACCCCTCCACTTT
. | TRBJ2-1 | once | TRBV9 | CASSTLYNEQFF | TGTGCCAGCAGCACCTTGTACAATGAGCAGTTCTTC
TRBD1 | TRBJ1-4 | . | TRBV9 | CASSVDQGAAEKLFF | TGTGCCAGCAGCGTAGATCAGGGGGCAGCTGAAAAACTGTTTTTT
TRBD1 | TRBJ2-5 | . | TRBV27 | CASSSGQTNQETQYF | TGTGCCAGCAGCTCGGGACAGACGAACCAAGAGACCCAGTACTTC
. | TRBJ1-1 | . | TRBV6-6 | CASSPLMNTEAFF | TGTGCCAGCAGTCCCTTGATGAACACTGAAGCTTTCTTT